This T cell receptor beta chain was sequenced during a study of cytomegalovirus exposure and HLA in healthy donors. In germline, CDR1 is GTSNPN, CDR2 SVGIG (reference sequence). Trimming took 1 base from V and 0 from J; bases not matched to a gene: 5. This CDR3 has 16 amino acids. The study, taken as a whole, reports: The tendency of first-cohort TCR clusters to co-occur in the 120 validation repertoires was the finding of a later analysis. According to the study, 160 or so TCR beta chains were cytomegalovirus-associated.

A word on this clone: The antigen is not known.

Sequenced by immunoSEQ multiplex PCR; TCRdb stores in-frame clones only, minus some. The data show approximately 82,000 clones, 85% to 95% seen once. The receptor comes from a man between 18 and 35 years old in good health and CMV-seronegative. This chain links TRBV30 with TRBJ2-1, with 8 bases aligning to TRBD2. The specimen was PBMCs. The CDR3 protein is CAWSAGGRSSYNEQFF. The CDR3 coding sequence is TGTGCCTGGAGTGCGGGGGGGAGGAGCTCCTACAATGAGCAGTTCTTC.